This TCR beta chain is from a study of control samples from healthy donors and cancer patients. The protocol was immunoSEQ multiplex PCR, while the TCRdb copy is restricted to in-frame clones and leaves out a portion. The table has 150,000 or so clones, 92% seen once; the top ten hold approximately 2%. The CDR3 sequence is 15 residues long. Deletions cut 4 bases from V and 5 bases from J, with 15 bases between. Germline CDR1 KGHDR, CDR2 SFDVKD. What was sequenced was blood. This receptor was taken from a woman aged 45-65 years in good health. J is TRBJ2-3 and V is TRBV24-1; TRBD2 might be the D (6 bases). Here the CDR3 DNA reads TGTGCCACCAGTGAAAGAAGCGGGCTAGTAGATACGCAGTATTTT. Its protein is CATSERSGLVDTQYF.